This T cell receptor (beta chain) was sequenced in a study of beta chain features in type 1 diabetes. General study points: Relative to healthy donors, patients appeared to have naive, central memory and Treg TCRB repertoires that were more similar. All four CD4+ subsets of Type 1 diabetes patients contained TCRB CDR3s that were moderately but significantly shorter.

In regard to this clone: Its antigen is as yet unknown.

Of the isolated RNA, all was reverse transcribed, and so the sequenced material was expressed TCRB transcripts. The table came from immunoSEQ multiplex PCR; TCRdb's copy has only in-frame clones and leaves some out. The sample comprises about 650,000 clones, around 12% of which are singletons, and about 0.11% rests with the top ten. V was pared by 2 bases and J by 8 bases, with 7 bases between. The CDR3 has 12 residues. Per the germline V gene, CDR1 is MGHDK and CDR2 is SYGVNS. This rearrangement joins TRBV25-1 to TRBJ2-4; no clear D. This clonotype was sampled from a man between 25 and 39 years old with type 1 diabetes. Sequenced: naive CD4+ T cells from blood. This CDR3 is CASSEGVDIQYF. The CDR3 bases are TGTGCCAGCAGTGAAGGGGTGGACATTCAGTACTTC.